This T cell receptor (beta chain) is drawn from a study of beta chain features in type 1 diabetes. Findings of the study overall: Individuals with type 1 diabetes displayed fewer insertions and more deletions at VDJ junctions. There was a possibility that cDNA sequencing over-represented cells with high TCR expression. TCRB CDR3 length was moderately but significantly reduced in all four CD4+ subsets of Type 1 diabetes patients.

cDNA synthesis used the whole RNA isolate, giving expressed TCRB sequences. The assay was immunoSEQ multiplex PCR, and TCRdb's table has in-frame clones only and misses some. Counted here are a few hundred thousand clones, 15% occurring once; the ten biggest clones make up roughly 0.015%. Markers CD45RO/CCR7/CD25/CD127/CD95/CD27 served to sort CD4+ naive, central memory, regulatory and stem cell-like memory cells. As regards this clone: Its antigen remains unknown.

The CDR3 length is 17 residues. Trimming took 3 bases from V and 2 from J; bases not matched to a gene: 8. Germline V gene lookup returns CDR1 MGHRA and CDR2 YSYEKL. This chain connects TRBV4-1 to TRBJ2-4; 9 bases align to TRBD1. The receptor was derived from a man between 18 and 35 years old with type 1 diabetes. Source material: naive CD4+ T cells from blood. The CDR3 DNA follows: TGCGCCAGCAGCCAGATCGGGACAGGGAGGTCCAAAAACATTCAGTACTTC. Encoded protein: CASSQIGTGRSKNIQYF.